Here is one T cell receptor (beta chain) with its context. Its antigen is not yet known. Base qualities are missing; no much larger clone stands one base away. Receptors were amplified or captured by 5' RACE. TCRdb shows the sequencer as Illumina HiSeq 2500. A second PCR of roughly 7 to 12 cycles was run with a J-beta primer mix and a sample-barcoded 5' primer. A template-switch 5' adaptor carrying 12 random nucleotides introduced a unique molecular identifier onto each TCR beta cDNA molecule. At least 2.5 million CDR3-containing paired-end reads were obtained from each sample. The Mint cDNA synthesis kit, primed by a TRBC-specific oligonucleotide, was used to synthesize first-strand cDNA from all RNA. All cDNA was treated with uracil-DNA glycosylase and then went through a first 18-cycle PCR with the universal primers M1SS and BC2_uni_R. The original pipeline was this. Each sample was normalized by randomly selecting 1 million high-quality reads, each carrying a distinct molecular identifier. Instead of being binned into consensus sequences, reads that shared molecular identifiers were thrown out. MiTCR, set to a Q25 quality threshold and the strictest error-elimination algorithm, was used for CDR3 identification, clonotype clustering and error correction. A nonparametric unseen species model with Euler transformation was used to estimate a lower bound on total TCR beta diversity. TCRdb's own reprocessing of the public reads used fastp at Q25 and MiXCR and kept productive beta chains. Identical CDR3 protein sequences are pooled into one entry, listed with their most common genes and DNA. These V and J calls rely on TCRdb rather than the paper's analysis. The sample contains fewer than 2,000,000 distinct CDR3 sequences, 30% to 35% of them found a single time. The ten largest clonotypes hold around 10% of the sample.

The 40 or so donors, aged about 6 to 95 years, were systemically healthy Caucasian individuals from Russia. Roughly 10 milliliters of peripheral blood were collected from each donor into EDTA-treated Vacutainer tubes. Ficoll-Paque density-gradient centrifugation was used to isolate PBMCs, with at least 7 million obtained per sample. Trizol reagent was used to extract total RNA from the PBMCs, yielding at least 5.5 micrograms per sample. For every donor, an aliquot of PBMCs went through flow cytometry to measure the percentages of naive CD45RAhigh/CD27high T cells. Per the germline V gene (reference sequence), SEHNR is the CDR1 and FQNEAQ is the CDR2. From cysteine to phenylalanine, the CDR3 is 11 amino acids long. The CDR3 DNA has 33 bases and is translated from base 1. V loses 10 bases, J loses 8 bases, and the germline ends lie 14 bases apart. These data originate in a study of blood T cells in healthy people across ages (dated by TCRdb to the mid-2010s). Background for the entire study: In model experiments, template switching captured about one uniquely barcoded TCR beta cDNA molecule for every two T cells. Age-related changes in TCR beta repertoire diversity were measured in the study by deep sequencing normalized with unique cDNA molecular identifiers. Donors were grouped into four age groups: young (average roughly 16 years), middle-aged (about 38), aged (about 60) and long-lived (82). Donors of different ages were randomly distributed across sequencing lanes to avoid experimental bias. For two donors (one aged 18 to 29 and one aged 80 or older), the study analyzed two additional independent replicas of 1 million unique cDNA reads from the same blood draw.

General study outcomes and caveats: Because the CMV infection status of the donors was unknown, age-related changes in expanded clonotypes may potentially have been confounded. As age increased, observed TCR beta diversity per million T cells dropped in a roughly linear way, and a significant reduction was already evident by age around 41. A strong correlation was found between observed TCR beta diversity and the percentage of naive T cells measured by flow cytometry. Compared with the aged group, the long-lived group had more naive CD4+ T cells, fewer expanded clones and increased TCR diversity, suggesting age selection. Because profiling used bulk unsorted PBMCs, naive and antigen-experienced compartments could not be compared conclusively. Estimates of total diversity based on one million sequenced T cells were regarded as lower bounds and as underestimates.

Recombination linked TRBV7-9 to TRBJ1-2; TRBD1 is a weak D gene call, 6 bases matching. The sequencing input was blood. The clonotype was recovered from a woman aged 25 to 39 in good health. The DNA sequence reads TGTGCCATCCACAGGGAAGAGGGCTACACCTTC. Translation gives CAIHREEGYTF.